Below, 12 T cell receptor beta chains from the same sample are listed, as sequenced in a study of vaccination and CD4 T cells after COVID-19. The sample's treatment: approximately 9-day PBMC culture with coronavirus spike peptide pools or control peptides (ViraFEST assay). No antigen has been identified for these receptors. Cultured CD4+ T cell DNA underwent sequencing with the Oncomine TCR Beta short-read assay. One entry per CDR3 protein results from TCRdb running MiXCR on the PCR reads. The sample carries some 25,000 distinct CDR3 sequences, around 62% recorded once. The sequenced sample was CD4+ T cells from blood, cultured in vitro. The receptors come from a human donor who had recovered from COVID-19.

The V gene is TRBV7-2, the J gene TRBJ1-3; TRBD1 aligns across 9 bases. V dropped 5 bases and J dropped 2; count of bases not matched to a gene: 10. The V gene's germline CDR1 is SGHTA and CDR2 FQGNSA. CDR3 length equals 17 residues. The CDR3 is CASSTGGQGFTGNTIYF. CDR3 DNA: TGTGCCAGCAGCACAGGGGGACAGGGTTTTACTGGAAACACCATATATTTT.

The genes are TRBV27 and TRBJ1-6, with D possibly matching TRBD1 (5 bases). The V end was cut by 10 bases, the J end by 7 bases, with 11 bases between. The CDR3 is made up of 12 amino acids. The V gene's germline CDR1 is MNHEY and CDR2 SMNVEV (reference sequence). The CDR3, as DNA: TGTGCCACCCGAGACAGAAATTCACCCCTCCACTTT. The encoded protein is CATRDRNSPLHF.

This clonotype occurred a few times. This chain connects TRBV7-2 to TRBJ1-5; no clear D. CDR3 length equals 15 residues. The germline CDR1 and CDR2 sequences are SGHTA and FQGNSA. Trimming removed 2 bases at V and 0 bases at J, with 8 bases between. CDR3 sequence: CASSLQDLSNQPQHF. The CDR3 DNA is TGTGCCAGCAGCTTACAGGACCTTAGCAATCAGCCCCAGCATTTT. Looking up the rest from reference TRBV7-2 and TRBJ1-5 gives the full variable domain: GAGVSQSPSNKVTEKGKDVELRCDPISGHTALYWYRQSLGQGLEFLIYFQGNSAPDKSGLPSDRFSAERTGGSVSTLTIQRTQQEDSAVYLCASSLQDLSNQPQHFGDGTRLSIL.

This clonotype has more than one count but fewer than ten. J is TRBJ1-3 and V is TRBV2, with 8 bases aligning to TRBD1. With V trimmed by 6 bases and J by 8 bases, 6 bases remained unmatched. The CDR3 has 13 residues. CDR1 is SNHLY and CDR2 is FYNNEI in the germline V gene. CDR3 sequence reads: CASRPDRADTIYF. Written as DNA, the CDR3 is TGTGCCAGCAGGCCGGACAGGGCGGACACCATATATTTT. The variable domain in full, with the rest retrieved from reference TRBV2 and TRBJ1-3, is EPEVTQTPSHQVTQMGQEVILRCVPISNHLYFYWYRQILGQKVEFLVSFYNNEISEKSEIFDDQFSVERPDGSNFTLKIRSTKLEDSAMYFCASRPDRADTIYFGEGSWLTVV.

J is TRBJ1-2 and V is TRBV6-5, with unresolved D. Trimming left V 2 bases short and J 0 bases short, with 16 bases between. This CDR3 is built from 17 residues. The V gene's germline CDR1 is MNHEY and CDR2 SVGAGI. Here the CDR3 reads CASSYVPPRSANYGYTF. CDR3 in DNA: TGTGCCAGCAGTTACGTCCCCCCGCGTTCGGCTAACTATGGCTACACCTTC.

This clonotype was counted a few times. The rearrangement uses TRBV6-2 or TRBV6-3 and TRBJ1-1; TRBD1 aligns across 7 bases. This CDR3 is 13 amino acids long. Looked up from germline, CDR1 is MNHEY and CDR2 is SVGEGT. V was clipped by 1 base and J by 9 bases; unmatched bases: 5. CDR3 coding DNA: TGTGCCAGCAGTTACTATGAGACAGGGAAAGCTTTCTTT. Encoded protein: CASSYYETGKAFF.

The rearrangement uses TRBV6-4 and TRBJ2-2, with D possibly called TRBD1 or TRBD2 (5 bases each). The CDR3 is 14 residues long. With 7 bases removed from V and 7 bases from J, the gap between germline ends came to 16 bases. Germline values: CDR1 MRHNA, CDR2 SNTAGT. DNA of the CDR3: TGTGCCAGCACTCCTAGCAGGGTCAGCGGGGAGCTGTTTTTT. Amino acid sequence: CASTPSRVSGELFF.

The chain employs TRBV4-3 and TRBJ2-3, with 7 bases lining up with TRBD2. V lost 4 bases to trimming and J lost 1 base; unmatched junction nucleotides: 5. CDR3 length equals 15 residues. The germline CDR1 and CDR2 sequences are LGHNA and YSLEER. The DNA for the CDR3 is TGCGCCAGCAGCCCTAGCGGAATGCGCACAGATACGCAGTATTTT. It specifies CASSPSGMRTDTQYF.

This sequence joins TRBV15 and TRBJ1-1, with D possibly being TRBD1 (6 bases). The germline V gene has CDR1 LNHNV and CDR2 YYDKDF (reference sequence). Deletions cut 5 bases from V and 5 bases from J, with 18 bases between. The length of the CDR3 is 15 residues. DNA of the CDR3: TGTGCCACCAGCGGACCCGAACAGGGTAGGACTGAAGCTTTCTTT. It specifies CATSGPEQGRTEAFF.

J is TRBJ1-1 and V is TRBV6-1; D unclear. The CDR3 is made up of 16 amino acids. V lost 2 bases, J lost 0 bases, and 13 bases lay in between. Germline V CDR1 and CDR2: MNHNS, SASEGT. The CDR3 region is CASSEQGGNMNTEAFF. CDR3 DNA: TGTGCCAGCAGTGAACAAGGCGGTAATATGAACACTGAAGCTTTCTTT.

The chain is built from TRBV7-2 and TRBJ1-5; D is possibly TRBD1 (5 bases). The CDR3 is 17 amino acids. The V and J ends lost 1 base and 2 bases respectively, with 15 bases between them. Germline V CDR1 and CDR2: SGHTA, FQGNSA. CDR3: CASSLGGARVGNQPQHF. The CDR3 region has the DNA TGTGCCAGCAGCTTAGGCGGGGCAAGGGTAGGCAATCAGCCCCAGCATTTT.

This clonotype has just a few counts. The V call is TRBV5-6, the J call TRBJ1-2; D is possibly TRBD1 (5 bases). Germline loops: CDR1 SGHDT, CDR2 YYEEEE. With 5 bases removed from V and 0 bases from J, the gap between germline ends came to 17 bases. This CDR3 has 16 residues. CDR3 nucleotides: TGTGCCAGCAGGCCGACCGGGACGGGGGCTAACTATGGCTACACCTTC. Protein product: CASRPTGTGANYGYTF.